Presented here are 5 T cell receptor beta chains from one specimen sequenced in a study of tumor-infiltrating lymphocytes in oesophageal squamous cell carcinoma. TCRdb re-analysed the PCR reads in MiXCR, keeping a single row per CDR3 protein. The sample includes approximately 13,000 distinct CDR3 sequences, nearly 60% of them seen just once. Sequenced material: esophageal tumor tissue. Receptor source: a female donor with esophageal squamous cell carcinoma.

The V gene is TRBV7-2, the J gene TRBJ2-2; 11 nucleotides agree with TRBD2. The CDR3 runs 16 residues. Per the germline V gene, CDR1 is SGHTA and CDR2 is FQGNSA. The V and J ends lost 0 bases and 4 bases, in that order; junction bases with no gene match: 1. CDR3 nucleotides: TGTGCCAGCAGCTTAGCCGGACTAGCGGGCACCGGGGAGCTGTTTTTT. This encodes CASSLAGLAGTGELFF. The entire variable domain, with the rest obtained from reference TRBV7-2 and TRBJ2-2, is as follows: GAGVSQSPSNKVTEKGKDVELRCDPISGHTALYWYRQSLGQGLEFLIYFQGNSAPDKSGLPSDRFSAERTGGSVSTLTIQRTQQEDSAVYLCASSLAGLAGTGELFFGEGSRLTVL.

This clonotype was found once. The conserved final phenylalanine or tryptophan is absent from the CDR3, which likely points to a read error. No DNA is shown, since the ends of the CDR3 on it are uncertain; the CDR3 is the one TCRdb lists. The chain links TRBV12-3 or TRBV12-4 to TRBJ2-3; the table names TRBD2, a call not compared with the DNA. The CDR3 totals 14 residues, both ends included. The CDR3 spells CANSLRPDRYEQYL.

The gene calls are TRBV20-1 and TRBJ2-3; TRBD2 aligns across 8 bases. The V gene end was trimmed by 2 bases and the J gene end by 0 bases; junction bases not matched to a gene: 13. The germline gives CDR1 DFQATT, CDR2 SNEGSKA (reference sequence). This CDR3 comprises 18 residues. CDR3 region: CSARNPLAGSSSTDTQYF. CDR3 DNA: TGCAGTGCTAGAAATCCTCTAGCGGGCAGTTCTAGCACAGATACGCAGTATTTT.

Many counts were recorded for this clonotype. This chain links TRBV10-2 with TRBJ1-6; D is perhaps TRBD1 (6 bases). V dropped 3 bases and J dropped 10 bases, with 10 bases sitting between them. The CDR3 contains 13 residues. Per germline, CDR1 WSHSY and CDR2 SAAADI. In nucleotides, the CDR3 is TGCGCCAGCAGTGACGACAGGCGGTCACCCCTCCACTTT. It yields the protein CASSDDRRSPLHF.

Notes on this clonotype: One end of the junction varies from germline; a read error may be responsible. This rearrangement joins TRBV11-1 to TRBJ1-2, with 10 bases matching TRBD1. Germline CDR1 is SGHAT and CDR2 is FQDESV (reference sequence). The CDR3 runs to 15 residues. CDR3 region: CASSITTGGGSPLHF. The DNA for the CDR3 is TGTGCCAGCAGCATAACGACAGGGGGCGGATCACCCCTCCACTTC.